This paragraph covers one T cell receptor beta chain sequence. Its antigen is still unknown. Time point: week 11, during vaccination. Every single dose of the vaccine, 300 ug of mutant IDH1 20-mer peptide, came with topical imiquimod. These data are taken from a study of a mutant IDH1 vaccine in newly diagnosed glioma. The table came from immunoSEQ multiplex PCR; TCRdb's copy has only in-frame clones and leaves some out. The profile shows approximately 110,000 clones, roughly nine tenths of them singletons. The material sequenced was PBMCs, taken from a glioma patient whose treatment included an IDH1 peptide vaccine. This sequence was found in a woman in her fifties or sixties with glioma.

The CDR3 DNA sequence: TGCGCCAGCAGCGAGGGGGACTATGGCTACACCTTC. This codes for CASSEGDYGYTF. The chain couples TRBV5-1 to TRBJ1-2; perhaps TRBD1 as D (6 bases). The CDR3 is 12 residues long. Germline values: CDR1 SGHRS, CDR2 YFSETQ. Trimming left V 4 bases short and J 3 bases short, with 7 bases between. Full variable domain (remainder filled in from reference TRBV5-1 and TRBJ1-2): KAGVTQTPRYLIKTRGQQVTLSCSPISGHRSVSWYQQTPGQGLQFLFEYFSETQRNKGNFPGRFSGRQFSNSRSEMNVSTLELGDSALYLCASSEGDYGYTFGSGTRLTVV.